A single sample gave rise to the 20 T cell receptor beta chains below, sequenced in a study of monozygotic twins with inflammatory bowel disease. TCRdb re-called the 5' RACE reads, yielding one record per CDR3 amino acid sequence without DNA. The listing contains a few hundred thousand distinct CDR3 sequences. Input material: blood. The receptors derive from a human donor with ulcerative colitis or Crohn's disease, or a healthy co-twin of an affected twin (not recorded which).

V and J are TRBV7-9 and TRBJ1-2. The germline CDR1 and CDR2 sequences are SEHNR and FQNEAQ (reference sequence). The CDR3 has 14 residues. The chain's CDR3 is CASSPSLPVDGYTF.

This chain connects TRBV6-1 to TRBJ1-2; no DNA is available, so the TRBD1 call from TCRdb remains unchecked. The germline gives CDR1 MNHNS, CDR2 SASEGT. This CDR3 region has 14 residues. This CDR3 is CASSHRDRSYGYTF.

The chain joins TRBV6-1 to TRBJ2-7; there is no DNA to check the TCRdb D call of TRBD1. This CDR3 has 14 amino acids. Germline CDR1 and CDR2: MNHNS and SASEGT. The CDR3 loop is CASGIGGVGYEQYF.

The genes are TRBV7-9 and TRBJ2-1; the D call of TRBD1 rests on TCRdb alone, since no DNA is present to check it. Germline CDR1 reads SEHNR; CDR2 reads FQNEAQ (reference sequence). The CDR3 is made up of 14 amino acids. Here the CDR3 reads CASSPRRIDNEQFF. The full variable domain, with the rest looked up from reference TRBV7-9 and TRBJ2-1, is DTGVSQNPRHKITKRGQNVTFRCDPISEHNRLYWYRQTLGQGPEFLTYFQNEAQLEKSRLLSDRFSAERPKGSFSTLEIQRTEQGDSAMYLCASSPRRIDNEQFFGPGTRLTVL.

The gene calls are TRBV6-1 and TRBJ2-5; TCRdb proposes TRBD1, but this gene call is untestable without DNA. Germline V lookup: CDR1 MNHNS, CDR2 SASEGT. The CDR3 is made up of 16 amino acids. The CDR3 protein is CASHAPIGQGKETQYF.

CDR3 protein: CSAGRGLPGLYTEAFF. This chain joins TRBV20-1 and TRBJ1-1; absent DNA, TCRdb's TRBD1 call cannot be checked. Germline CDR1 DFQATT, CDR2 SNEGSKA (reference sequence). The CDR3 runs 16 residues.

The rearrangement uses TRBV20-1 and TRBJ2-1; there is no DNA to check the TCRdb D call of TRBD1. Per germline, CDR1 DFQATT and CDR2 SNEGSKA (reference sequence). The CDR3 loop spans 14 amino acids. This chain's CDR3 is CSAFPRGNYNEQFF.

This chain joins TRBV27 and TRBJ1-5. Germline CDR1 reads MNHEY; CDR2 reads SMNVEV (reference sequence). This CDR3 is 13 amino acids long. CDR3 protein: CASSITANQPQHF.

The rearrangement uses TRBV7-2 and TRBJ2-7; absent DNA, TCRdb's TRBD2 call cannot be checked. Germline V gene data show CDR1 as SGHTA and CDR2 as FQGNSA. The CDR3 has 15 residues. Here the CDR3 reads CASSLAGTYTYEQYF.

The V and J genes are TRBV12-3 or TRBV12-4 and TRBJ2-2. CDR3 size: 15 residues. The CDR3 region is CASRGQYTNTGELFF.

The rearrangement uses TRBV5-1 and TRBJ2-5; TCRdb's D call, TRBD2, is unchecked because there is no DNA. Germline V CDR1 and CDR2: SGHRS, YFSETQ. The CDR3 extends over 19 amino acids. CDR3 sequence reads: CASSLVALSGRRSQETQYF.

CDR3: CASSLPAGHPLFTGELFF. The chain combines TRBV7-7 with TRBJ2-2; TCRdb proposes TRBD1, but this gene call is untestable without DNA. Germline assignment: CDR1 SSHAT and CDR2 FNYEAQ (reference sequence). This CDR3 has 18 residues.

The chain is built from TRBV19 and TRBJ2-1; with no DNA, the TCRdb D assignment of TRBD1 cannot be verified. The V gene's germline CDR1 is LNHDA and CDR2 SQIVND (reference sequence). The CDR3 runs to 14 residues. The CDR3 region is CASSHGTTNNEQFF.

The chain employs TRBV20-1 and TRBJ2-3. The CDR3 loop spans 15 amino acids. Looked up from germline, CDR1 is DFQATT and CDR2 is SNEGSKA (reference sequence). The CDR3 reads CSARDPVGPTDTQYF.

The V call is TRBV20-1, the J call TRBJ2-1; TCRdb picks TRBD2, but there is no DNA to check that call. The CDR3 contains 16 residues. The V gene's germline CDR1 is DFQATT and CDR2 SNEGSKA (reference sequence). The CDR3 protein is CSALRLAGGAYNEQFF.

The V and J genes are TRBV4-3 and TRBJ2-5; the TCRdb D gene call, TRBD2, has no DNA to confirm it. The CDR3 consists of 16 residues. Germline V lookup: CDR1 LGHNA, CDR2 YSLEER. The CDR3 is CASRGPGLAGEETQYF.

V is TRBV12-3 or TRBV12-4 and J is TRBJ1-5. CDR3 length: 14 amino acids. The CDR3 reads CASSFEWSNQPQHF.

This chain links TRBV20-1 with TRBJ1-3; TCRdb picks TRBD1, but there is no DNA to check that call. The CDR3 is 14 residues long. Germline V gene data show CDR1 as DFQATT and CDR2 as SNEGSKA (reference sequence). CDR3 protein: CSARTGGAGNTIYF.

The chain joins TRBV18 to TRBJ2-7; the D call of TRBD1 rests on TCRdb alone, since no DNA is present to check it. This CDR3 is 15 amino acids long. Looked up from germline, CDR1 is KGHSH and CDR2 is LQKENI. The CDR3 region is CASSPNGSPPYEQYF. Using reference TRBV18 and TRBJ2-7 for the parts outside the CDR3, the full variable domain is NAGVMQNPRHLVRRRGQEARLRCSPMKGHSHVYWYRQLPEEGLKFMVYLQKENIIDESGMPKERFSAEFPKEGPSILRIQQVVRGDSAAYFCASSPNGSPPYEQYFGPGTRLTVT.

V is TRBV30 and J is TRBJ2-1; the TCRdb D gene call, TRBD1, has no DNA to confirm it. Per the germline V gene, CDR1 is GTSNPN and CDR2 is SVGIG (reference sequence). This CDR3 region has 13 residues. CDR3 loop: CAWSRQRNNEQFF.